These 10 T cell receptor beta chains were all obtained from the same sample, sequenced in a study of molecular identifiers for immune sequencing clone quantification. TCRdb re-called the PCR reads with MiXCR, one entry per CDR3 protein. The table shows around 86,000 distinct CDR3 sequences, with about 20% occurring only once. The specimen was naive CD8+ T cells from blood, with Jurkat cell RNA spiked in. Subset meaning: FACS-sorted CD8+CD4-CCR7+CD45RA+ naive T cells. The receptor set was obtained from a human donor in good health. Some libraries in this study had Jurkat cell RNA spiked in.

This clonotype appeared many times. The CDR3 DNA reads as TGCGCCAGCAGCCCCTGGACAGGGAGCCCATATGGCTACACCTTC. Its protein product is CASSPWTGSPYGYTF. The chain is built from TRBV4-3 and TRBJ1-2; 8 bases agree with TRBD1. Per germline, CDR1 LGHNA and CDR2 YSLEER. The CDR3 sequence is 15 residues long. J gave up 5 bases and V 4 bases, and 9 bases lay outside the gene matches.

This clonotype was picked up many times. This chain uses TRBV19 with TRBJ1-1; D is undetermined. This CDR3 contains 11 residues. From germline, CDR1 is LNHDA and CDR2 SQIVND (reference sequence). Trimming cost V 7 bases and J 2 bases, with 5 bases left between them. Here the CDR3 reads CASKSNTEAFF. CDR3 bases: TGTGCCAGTAAAAGCAACACTGAAGCTTTCTTT. The full variable domain, in which reference TRBV19 and TRBJ1-1 provide the parts outside the CDR3, is DGGITQSPKYLFRKEGQNVTLSCEQNLNHDAMYWYRQDPGQGLRLIYYSQIVNDFQKGDIAEGYSVSREKKESFPLTVTSAQKNPTAFYLCASKSNTEAFFGQGTRLTVV.

This clonotype was recorded at least ten times. V gene TRBV11-2 combines with J gene TRBJ2-2; D not resolved. The CDR3 runs to 13 residues. The V end lost 4 bases, the J end lost 7 bases, and 10 bases lay between the germline ends. Looked up from germline, CDR1 is SGHAT and CDR2 is FQNNGV. The CDR3 DNA reads as TGTGCCAGCAGCTCTACCTCGGGCGGGGAGCTGTTTTTT. It yields the protein CASSSTSGGELFF. Based on the CDR3 plus reference TRBV11-2 and TRBJ2-2, the full variable domain is EAGVAQSPRYKIIEKRQSVAFWCNPISGHATLYWYQQILGQGPKLLIQFQNNGVVDDSQLPKDRFSAERLKGVDSTLKIQPAKLEDSAVYLCASSSTSGGELFFGEGSRLTVL.

In regard to this clonotype: A much larger clone lies one base from this, so it may be a read error. The chain joins TRBV5-1 to TRBJ2-3; the match to TRBD1 covers 10 bases. Germline V lookup: CDR1 SGHRS, CDR2 YFSETQ. This CDR3 region has 15 residues. With 5 bases clipped from V and 6 bases from J, the junction kept 9 bases outside the gene matches. The CDR3 DNA follows: TGCGCCAGCAGTCTGACAGGGGGCAGGTCGGATACGCAGTATTTT. The encoded protein is CASSLTGGRSDTQYF.

The chain employs TRBV30 and TRBJ2-2; D call uncertain. The CDR3 spans 12 residues. CDR1 and CDR2 (germline): GTSNPN, SVGIG (reference sequence). With 1 base removed from V and 5 bases from J, the gap between germline ends came to 5 bases. CDR3 coding DNA: TGTGCCTGGAGTGATGAAACCGGGGAGCTGTTTTTT. It is translated as CAWSDETGELFF.

Many counts were recorded for this clonotype. This chain connects TRBV2 to TRBJ2-3; 9 bases fit TRBD2. The CDR3 has 15 residues. CDR1 and CDR2 from the germline V gene are SNHLY and FYNNEI. Unmatched junction bases numbered 9, after V lost 7 bases and J lost 4 bases. This CDR3 reads CASKASSGVADTQYF. The DNA for the CDR3 is TGTGCCAGCAAGGCCTCTAGCGGGGTCGCAGATACGCAGTATTTT.

The V and J genes are TRBV7-9 and TRBJ2-3; perhaps TRBD1 as D (6 bases). The J call may not be correct, given that the DNA end is closer to TRBJ1-5. The CDR3 length is 16 residues. Germline lookup yields CDR1 SEHNR and CDR2 FQNEAQ (reference sequence). In DNA, the CDR3 is TGTGCCAGCAGCTTTACCCGACTAGCGGGGACAAATACGCAGCATTTT. Amino acid sequence: CASSFTRLAGTNTQHF.

This clonotype showed up many times. The rearrangement links TRBV10-1 to TRBJ2-7; D not certain. The ends were cut back, 2 bases at V and 6 bases at J, with 8 bases in the middle. This CDR3 contains 12 residues. Germline V CDR1 and CDR2: WNHNN, SYGVQD (reference sequence). The CDR3: CASSEGAGEQYF. Here the CDR3 DNA reads TGCGCCAGCAGTGAGGGTGCCGGCGAGCAGTACTTC.

This clonotype was seen at least ten times. The chain carries TRBV4-3 and TRBJ2-1; the match to TRBD1 covers 9 bases. This CDR3 has 16 amino acids. CDR1 and CDR2 (germline): LGHNA, YSLEER. The V gene end was trimmed by 4 bases and the J gene end by 5 bases; junction bases not matched to a gene: 9. The CDR3 nucleotides read TGCGCCAGCAGCCTCAACTCCGGGACAGGGAACAATGAGCAGTTCTTC. Translation gives CASSLNSGTGNNEQFF.

About this clonotype itself: A much more abundant neighbour one base away suggests this may be a read error. The CDR3 region is CASSFTSPEAFF. The CDR3 bases are TGTGCCAGCAGTTTTACTTCTCCTGAAGCTTTCTTT. The chain combines TRBV12-3 or TRBV12-4 with TRBJ1-1, with no clear D. The CDR3 runs to 12 residues. V dropped 3 bases and J dropped 6 bases, with 8 bases sitting between them.